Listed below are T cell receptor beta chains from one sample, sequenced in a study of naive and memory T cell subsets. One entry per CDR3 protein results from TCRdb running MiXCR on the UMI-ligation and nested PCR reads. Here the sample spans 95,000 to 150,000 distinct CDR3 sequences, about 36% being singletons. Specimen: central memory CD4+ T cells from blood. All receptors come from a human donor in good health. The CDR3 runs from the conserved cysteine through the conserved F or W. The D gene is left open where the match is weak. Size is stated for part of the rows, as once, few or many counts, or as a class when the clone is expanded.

CDR3aa: CASSQDRGLSSPLHF
CDR3nt: TGCGCCAGCAGCCAAGATCGGGGGCTAAGTTCACCCCTCCACTTT
d_gene: -
abundance: -
v_gene: TRBV4-3
j_gene: TRBJ1-6

CDR3aa: CSVEGLAGGPLINEQFF
CDR3nt: TGCAGCGTTGAAGGACTAGCGGGAGGCCCGCTGATCAATGAGCAGTTCTTC
d_gene: TRBD2
abundance: -
v_gene: TRBV29-1
j_gene: TRBJ2-1

CDR3aa: CASSQAGRKSGRALRTDTQYF
CDR3nt: TGTGCCAGCAGCCAAGCAGGGAGAAAGAGCGGGAGGGCCCTTCGCACAGATACGCAGTATTTT
d_gene: TRBD2
abundance: -
v_gene: TRBV14
j_gene: TRBJ2-3

CDR3aa: CATHGTDTQYF
CDR3nt: TGTGCAACTCACGGCACAGATACGCAGTATTTT
d_gene: -
abundance: few
v_gene: TRBV10-3
j_gene: TRBJ2-3

CDR3aa: CASNRDRGYNEQFF
CDR3nt: TGTGCCAGCAACAGGGACAGGGGATACAATGAGCAGTTCTTC
d_gene: TRBD1
abundance: -
v_gene: TRBV6-5
j_gene: TRBJ2-1

CDR3aa: CAVGPRGKGHGEQYF
CDR3nt: TGTGCCGTCGGCCCCCGAGGGAAAGGCCACGGCGAGCAGTACTTC
d_gene: -
abundance: -
v_gene: TRBV24-1
j_gene: TRBJ2-7

CDR3aa: CASSYRDRAADTQYF
CDR3nt: TGCGCCAGCAGCTACCGGGACAGGGCGGCAGATACGCAGTATTTT
d_gene: TRBD1
abundance: -
v_gene: TRBV5-1
j_gene: TRBJ2-3

CDR3aa: CASSQDRGDTQYF
CDR3nt: TGCGCCAGCAGCCAAGATCGGGGGGATACGCAGTATTTT
d_gene: -
abundance: -
v_gene: TRBV4-3
j_gene: TRBJ2-3

CDR3aa: CASSRLAGAGYNEQFF
CDR3nt: TGTGCCAGCAGTAGACTAGCGGGAGCGGGCTACAATGAGCAGTTCTTC
d_gene: TRBD2
abundance: few
v_gene: TRBV6-2/TRBV6-3
j_gene: TRBJ2-1

CDR3aa: CASSLFSGNTGELFF
CDR3nt: TGTGCCAGCAGCTTATTTAGCGGGAACACCGGGGAGCTGTTTTTT
d_gene: -
abundance: -
v_gene: TRBV7-8
j_gene: TRBJ2-2

CDR3aa: CASSEDNREVLTF
CDR3nt: TGTGCCAGCAGCGAAGATAATCGGGAGGTCCTGACTTTC
d_gene: -
abundance: -
v_gene: TRBV28
j_gene: TRBJ2-6

CDR3aa: CSVDPGGAKNIQYF
CDR3nt: TGCAGCGTTGATCCGGGGGGAGCCAAAAACATTCAGTACTTC
d_gene: TRBD2
abundance: few
v_gene: TRBV29-1
j_gene: TRBJ2-4

CDR3aa: CASSFKFTGANTGELFF
CDR3nt: TGTGCCAGCAGCTTTAAATTCACCGGAGCGAACACCGGGGAGCTGTTTTTT
d_gene: -
abundance: few
v_gene: TRBV11-2
j_gene: TRBJ2-2

CDR3aa: CASRLGSYNSPLHF
CDR3nt: TGTGCCTCCCGATTGGGGTCCTATAATTCACCCCTCCACTTT
d_gene: -
abundance: -
v_gene: TRBV30
j_gene: TRBJ1-6

CDR3aa: CASRGGRPSYNEQFF
CDR3nt: TGTGCCAGCCGTGGGGGGAGGCCGTCCTACAATGAGCAGTTCTTC
d_gene: -
abundance: -
v_gene: TRBV28
j_gene: TRBJ2-1

CDR3aa: CSATPPGLAGAETQYF
CDR3nt: TGCAGTGCTACCCCCCCGGGACTAGCGGGAGCCGAGACCCAGTACTTC
d_gene: TRBD2
abundance: few
v_gene: TRBV20-1
j_gene: TRBJ2-5

CDR3aa: CASSSAGTGGNEQFF
CDR3nt: TGTGCCAGCAGCTCAGCCGGGACAGGGGGCAATGAGCAGTTCTTC
d_gene: TRBD1
abundance: -
v_gene: TRBV6-5
j_gene: TRBJ2-1

CDR3aa: CASTQWVGATNTEAFF
CDR3nt: TGTGCCAGCACCCAATGGGTCGGGGCGACGAACACTGAAGCTTTCTTT
d_gene: -
abundance: -
v_gene: TRBV7-2
j_gene: TRBJ1-1

CDR3aa: CATKLADRANTEAFF
CDR3nt: TGTGCCACCAAACTGGCCGACAGGGCAAACACTGAAGCTTTCTTT
d_gene: TRBD1
abundance: -
v_gene: TRBV2
j_gene: TRBJ1-1

CDR3aa: CASSSKQGLVSPLHF
CDR3nt: TGTGCCAGCAGTTCAAAACAGGGGCTGGTTTCACCCCTCCACTTT
d_gene: TRBD1
abundance: few
v_gene: TRBV6-5
j_gene: TRBJ1-6

CDR3aa: CASSSSGLAGGKAGELFF
CDR3nt: TGTGCCAGCAGTTCCTCCGGACTAGCGGGTGGAAAGGCCGGGGAGCTGTTTTTT
d_gene: TRBD2
abundance: -
v_gene: TRBV28
j_gene: TRBJ2-2

CDR3aa: CASSLTAPDTQYF
CDR3nt: TGTGCCAGCAGTTTAACCGCGCCGGATACGCAGTATTTT
d_gene: -
abundance: -
v_gene: TRBV12-3/TRBV12-4
j_gene: TRBJ2-3

CDR3aa: CSAMPTSGRETQYF
CDR3nt: TGCAGTGCTATGCCAACCTCGGGTCGGGAGACCCAGTACTTC
d_gene: -
abundance: -
v_gene: TRBV20-1
j_gene: TRBJ2-5

CDR3aa: CASSFGTPSEQYF
CDR3nt: TGTGCCAGCAGTTTCGGGACTCCAAGCGAGCAGTACTTC
d_gene: -
abundance: -
v_gene: TRBV6-2/TRBV6-3
j_gene: TRBJ2-7

CDR3aa: CASSPRTRAEQYF
CDR3nt: TGTGCCAGCAGCCCCCGCACTAGGGCCGAGCAGTACTTC
d_gene: -
abundance: -
v_gene: TRBV3-1
j_gene: TRBJ2-7

CDR3aa: CASSLGPQGASPLHF
CDR3nt: TGTGCCAGCAGCTTAGGTCCCCAGGGAGCATCACCCCTCCACTTT
d_gene: -
abundance: few
v_gene: TRBV7-6
j_gene: TRBJ1-6

CDR3aa: CASSPLSLNEQFF
CDR3nt: TGTGCCAGCTCACCATTAAGTTTAAATGAGCAGTTCTTC
d_gene: -
abundance: -
v_gene: TRBV18
j_gene: TRBJ2-1

CDR3aa: CSARQGASLGNQPQHF
CDR3nt: TGCAGTGCAAGACAGGGGGCAAGCTTGGGCAATCAGCCCCAGCATTTT
d_gene: TRBD1
abundance: -
v_gene: TRBV20-1
j_gene: TRBJ1-5

CDR3aa: CASSSMSGPQGTQYF
CDR3nt: TGTGCCAGCAGCTCCATGTCAGGACCGCAGGGTACGCAGTATTTT
d_gene: -
abundance: few
v_gene: TRBV7-9
j_gene: TRBJ2-3

CDR3aa: CASSHGLRASETVNEQFF
CDR3nt: TGCGCCAGCAGCCACGGACTTAGGGCTAGCGAGACTGTCAATGAGCAGTTCTTC
d_gene: -
abundance: -
v_gene: TRBV5-1
j_gene: TRBJ2-1

CDR3aa: CASSPLYGQPNSGANVLTF
CDR3nt: TGTGCCAGCAGCCCCCTTTATGGACAACCAAACTCTGGGGCCAACGTCCTGACTTTC
d_gene: -
abundance: -
v_gene: TRBV7-2
j_gene: TRBJ2-6

CDR3aa: CAISESGRSEEQYF
CDR3nt: TGTGCCATCAGTGAGTCGGGTAGATCGGAAGAGCAGTACTTC
d_gene: -
abundance: -
v_gene: TRBV10-3
j_gene: TRBJ2-7

CDR3aa: CASSLNRGGQPQHF
CDR3nt: TGTGCCAGCAGCTTGAACAGGGGCGGTCAGCCCCAGCATTTT
d_gene: TRBD1
abundance: -
v_gene: TRBV7-6
j_gene: TRBJ1-5

CDR3aa: CASRQGPYEQYF
CDR3nt: TGTGCCAGCCGACAGGGACCGTACGAGCAGTACTTC
d_gene: TRBD1
abundance: -
v_gene: TRBV28
j_gene: TRBJ2-7

CDR3aa: CASSLLKGGYTEAFF
CDR3nt: TGTGCCAGCAGTTTATTAAAGGGGGGATATACTGAAGCTTTCTTT
d_gene: -
abundance: many
v_gene: TRBV28
j_gene: TRBJ1-1

CDR3aa: CASSPNQGGLTDTQYF
CDR3nt: TGTGCCAGCTCACCAAACCAAGGGGGCCTGACAGATACGCAGTATTTT
d_gene: TRBD1
abundance: few
v_gene: TRBV18
j_gene: TRBJ2-3

CDR3aa: CASRLRVSSTEAFF
CDR3nt: TGTGCCAGCAGACTTAGGGTTTCGAGCACTGAAGCTTTCTTT
d_gene: -
abundance: once
v_gene: TRBV28
j_gene: TRBJ1-1

CDR3aa: CSVDPGGSGGNEQFF
CDR3nt: TGCAGCGTTGACCCCGGCGGGAGCGGTGGGAATGAGCAGTTCTTC
d_gene: TRBD2
abundance: many
v_gene: TRBV29-1
j_gene: TRBJ2-1

CDR3aa: CASIKDSLVQNIQYF
CDR3nt: TGTGCCAGCATAAAGGACAGTCTAGTCCAAAACATTCAGTACTTC
d_gene: -
abundance: many
v_gene: TRBV2
j_gene: TRBJ2-4

CDR3aa: CASSSGQGKGTEAFF
CDR3nt: TGCGCCAGCAGCTCCGGACAGGGGAAAGGCACTGAAGCTTTCTTT
d_gene: TRBD1
abundance: many
v_gene: TRBV5-1
j_gene: TRBJ1-1

CDR3aa: CASSLGTGAKNIQYF
CDR3nt: TGTGCCAGCAGCTTAGGGACTGGGGCCAAAAACATTCAGTACTTC
d_gene: -
abundance: -
v_gene: TRBV7-9
j_gene: TRBJ2-4

CDR3aa: CASSLEGFGEQFF
CDR3nt: TGTGCCAGCAGTTTAGAGGGATTCGGGGAGCAGTTCTTC
d_gene: -
abundance: -
v_gene: TRBV12-3/TRBV12-4
j_gene: TRBJ2-1

CDR3aa: CASSSRDRGNEQYF
CDR3nt: TGTGCCAGCAGTTCTCGGGACAGGGGGAACGAGCAGTACTTC
d_gene: TRBD1
abundance: -
v_gene: TRBV28
j_gene: TRBJ2-7

CDR3aa: CASSLVGDYQPQHF
CDR3nt: TGTGCCAGCAGTTTGGTGGGGGATTATCAGCCCCAGCATTTT
d_gene: -
abundance: -
v_gene: TRBV28
j_gene: TRBJ1-5

CDR3aa: CASRKDRSSYNEQFF
CDR3nt: TGTGCCAGCAGAAAAGACAGGAGCTCCTACAATGAGCAGTTCTTC
d_gene: -
abundance: -
v_gene: TRBV12-3/TRBV12-4
j_gene: TRBJ2-1

CDR3aa: CASSPRGRGRSGELFF
CDR3nt: TGTGCCAGCTCACCCCGGGGCCGTGGTCGATCCGGGGAGCTGTTTTTT
d_gene: -
abundance: -
v_gene: TRBV18
j_gene: TRBJ2-2

CDR3aa: CASSQEGRGNSPLHF
CDR3nt: TGTGCCAGCAGCCAAGAAGGGAGGGGCAATTCACCCCTCCACTTT
d_gene: -
abundance: -
v_gene: TRBV4-2
j_gene: TRBJ1-6

CDR3aa: CASSYWTGGDTQYF
CDR3nt: TGTGCCAGCAGTTACTGGACGGGGGGGGATACGCAGTATTTT
d_gene: TRBD2
abundance: -
v_gene: TRBV6-2/TRBV6-3
j_gene: TRBJ2-3

CDR3aa: CASSQAPTGLPSQPQHF
CDR3nt: TGCGCCAGCAGCCAAGCTCCGACAGGGTTGCCCTCTCAGCCCCAGCATTTT
d_gene: TRBD1
abundance: -
v_gene: TRBV4-1
j_gene: TRBJ1-5

CDR3aa: CASSQWGQGTEAFF
CDR3nt: TGTGCCAGCAGCCAATGGGGACAAGGCACTGAAGCTTTCTTT
d_gene: -
abundance: few
v_gene: TRBV3-1
j_gene: TRBJ1-1

CDR3aa: CASSLGSYNSPLHF
CDR3nt: TGTGCCAGCAGCCTAGGGTCCTATAATTCACCCCTCCACTTT
d_gene: -
abundance: few
v_gene: TRBV7-2
j_gene: TRBJ1-6

CDR3aa: CASSLIPSTNEKLFF
CDR3nt: TGTGCCAGCAGTCTAATACCATCAACTAATGAAAAACTGTTTTTT
d_gene: -
abundance: -
v_gene: TRBV3-1
j_gene: TRBJ1-4

CDR3aa: CVSSVDGGSQETQYF
CDR3nt: TGTGTCAGCAGCGTAGATGGGGGCTCCCAAGAGACCCAGTACTTC
d_gene: -
abundance: -
v_gene: TRBV9
j_gene: TRBJ2-5

CDR3aa: CSARDFSGPNYGYTF
CDR3nt: TGCAGTGCTAGAGATTTTTCAGGACCCAACTATGGCTACACCTTC
d_gene: -
abundance: -
v_gene: TRBV20-1
j_gene: TRBJ1-2